Listed here are 29 T cell receptor beta chains from one sample, sequenced in a study of T cells after yellow fever vaccination. TCRdb fed the 5' RACE reads into MiXCR, producing one record per CDR3 protein. The sample records about 14,000 distinct CDR3 sequences, 7.3% being singletons. The specimen was PBMCs, either bulk or a sorted T-cell subset (CD4+, CD8+, memory, or dextramer-sorted; not recorded which), collected on the day of the yellow fever booster vaccination. All receptors come from a man aged 18 to 30 who received the YFV17D yellow fever vaccine.

This clonotype was seen at least ten times. The rearrangement links TRBV18 to TRBJ1-2; no definite D call. The CDR3 totals 14 residues. Germline V gene sequence: CDR1 KGHSH, CDR2 LQKENI. Trimming removed 4 bases from V and 4 bases from J, with 13 bases in between. DNA of the CDR3: TGTGCCAGCTCACTGGACCGTAGTTCCTATGGCTACACCTTC. Protein sequence: CASSLDRSSYGYTF.

This clonotype was observed many times. V usage is TRBV20-1 and J usage is TRBJ2-2; D remains ambiguous. The CDR3 loop spans 12 amino acids. From germline, CDR1 is DFQATT and CDR2 SNEGSKA (reference sequence). The germline V and J ends were trimmed by 4 bases and 2 bases, with 5 bases remaining between them. CDR3 amino acids: CSANTNTGELFF. As DNA, the CDR3 is TGCAGTGCTAATACCAACACCGGGGAGCTGTTTTTT.

Sample share makes this clonotype medium-sized. The chain has TRBV3-1 and TRBJ1-5; D not resolved. V lost 0 bases and J lost 7, with 7 bases in between. This CDR3 region has 13 residues. Germline V gene data show CDR1 as LGHDT and CDR2 as YNNKEL (reference sequence). CDR3 DNA sequence: TGTGCCAGCAGCCAAGACATGATCCAGCCCCAGCATTTT. Translated, it gives CASSQDMIQPQHF.

This clonotype was seen repeatedly, ten times or more. The V gene is TRBV5-1, the J gene TRBJ2-2; D may correspond to TRBD1 or TRBD2 (5 bases each). Germline CDR1 SGHRS, CDR2 YFSETQ. This CDR3 is built from 13 residues. V dropped 7 bases and J dropped 2 bases, with 9 bases sitting between them. The CDR3 DNA reads TGCGCCAGCGGGGGAGATAACACCGGGGAGCTGTTTTTT. It is translated as CASGGDNTGELFF.

This clonotype came up many times. The gene calls are TRBV4-1 and TRBJ1-1; 10 bases are shared with TRBD1. The germline V gene encodes CDR1 MGHRA and CDR2 YSYEKL. The trim removed 1 base at V and 4 bases at J, leaving 21 bases unmatched. This CDR3 is built from 21 residues. This CDR3 is CASSQVLHKNRDRGMGTEAFF. The DNA for the CDR3 is TGCGCCAGCAGCCAAGTACTCCACAAAAACCGGGACAGGGGAATGGGCACTGAAGCTTTCTTT.

The chain uses TRBV4-3 and TRBJ2-1, with TRBD1 matching over 7 bases. Germline CDR1 LGHNA, CDR2 YSLEER. The V and J ends lost 5 bases and 7 bases, in that order; junction bases with no gene match: 11. This CDR3 spans 15 amino acids. The CDR3 sequence: CASSLRRGQPNEQFF. CDR3 bases: TGCGCCAGCAGCTTACGACGGGGACAGCCAAATGAGCAGTTCTTC.

In this sample, this clonotype is medium-sized. V usage is TRBV5-1 and J usage is TRBJ2-2; unclear D gene. In germline, CDR1 is SGHRS, CDR2 YFSETQ. V lost 2 bases and J lost 1, with 3 bases in between. CDR3 length: 13 amino acids. This CDR3 reads CASSLGNTGELFF. CDR3 DNA: TGCGCCAGCAGCTTAGGGAACACCGGGGAGCTGTTTTTT.

This clonotype was counted many times. The chain is built from TRBV6-5 and TRBJ2-3; D may correspond to TRBD1 or TRBD2 (6 bases each). This CDR3 region has 15 residues. The V gene lost 2 bases and the J gene lost 3 bases, with 12 bases spanning the gap. CDR1 is MNHEY, CDR2 SVGAGI, per germline. The DNA for the CDR3 is TGTGCCAGCAGTTACGAGGGGGGCATAACAGATACGCAGTATTTT. Encoded protein: CASSYEGGITDTQYF.

This clonotype showed up many times. This sequence joins TRBV12-3 or TRBV12-4 and TRBJ1-1; D unresolved. V was cut by 5 bases and J by 2 bases, with 15 bases left in between. The CDR3 consists of 15 residues. DNA for the CDR3: TGTGCCAGCAGTCCTACCAGACAAGCTAACACTGAAGCTTTCTTT. Translated: CASSPTRQANTEAFF.

This clonotype is deemed medium-sized. This sequence joins TRBV4-2 and TRBJ2-3, with D perhaps TRBD1 (6 bases). Germline loops: CDR1 LGHNA, CDR2 YNFKEQ. The CDR3 is 15 residues long. With 4 bases removed from V and 2 bases from J, the gap between germline ends came to 13 bases. The CDR3 spells CASSPQNRDTDTQYF. CDR3 bases: TGTGCCAGCAGCCCTCAAAACAGGGACACAGATACGCAGTATTTT.

The chain joins TRBV2 to TRBJ2-5; 12 positions agree with TRBD2. V lost 6 bases and J lost 0; bases outside the gene matches: 5. The CDR3 loop spans 16 amino acids. In germline, CDR1 is SNHLY, CDR2 FYNNEI. The CDR3 loop is CASRDGLAGNQETQYF. The CDR3 DNA sequence: TGTGCCAGCAGGGACGGACTAGCGGGGAACCAAGAGACCCAGTACTTC. Full variable domain (remainder filled in from reference TRBV2 and TRBJ2-5): EPEVTQTPSHQVTQMGQEVILRCVPISNHLYFYWYRQILGQKVEFLVSFYNNEISEKSEIFDDQFSVERPDGSNFTLKIRSTKLEDSAMYFCASRDGLAGNQETQYFGPGTRLLVL.

In its sample, this clonotype was seen many times. V gene TRBV6-4 combines with J gene TRBJ1-1; 7 bases map to TRBD1. The CDR3 extends over 14 amino acids. Trimming cost V 3 bases and J 6 bases; bases outside gene matches: 7. In germline, CDR1 is MRHNA, CDR2 SNTAGT. CDR3 loop: CASSERGRMAEAFF. Here the CDR3 DNA reads TGTGCCAGCAGTGAGAGGGGGCGCATGGCTGAAGCTTTCTTT.

This clonotype has only one observation. Written as DNA, the CDR3 is TGTGCCAGCTCACCAGGGACAGGAGACCACGAGCAGTACTTC. Its protein is CASSPGTGDHEQYF. The rearrangement links TRBV18 to TRBJ2-5; 8 bases line up with TRBD1. The J call may be incorrect, as the DNA end agrees better with TRBJ2-7. In germline, CDR1 is KGHSH, CDR2 LQKENI. The CDR3 sequence is 14 residues long.

The sample holds many counts of this clonotype. J is TRBJ1-2 and V is TRBV5-1; 7 positions match TRBD1. Germline trimming cut 4 bases from V and 8 bases from J; bases unmatched to any gene: 8. The CDR3 is made up of 13 amino acids. Per germline, CDR1 SGHRS and CDR2 YFSETQ. Written as DNA, the CDR3 is TGCGCCAGCAGCGAGACAGGGCCAGAGGGCTACACCTTC. Protein product: CASSETGPEGYTF. Looking up the rest from reference TRBV5-1 and TRBJ1-2 gives the full variable domain: KAGVTQTPRYLIKTRGQQVTLSCSPISGHRSVSWYQQTPGQGLQFLFEYFSETQRNKGNFPGRFSGRQFSNSRSEMNVSTLELGDSALYLCASSETGPEGYTFGSGTRLTVV.

This clonotype was counted many times. This chain uses TRBV7-8 with TRBJ2-7, with 7 bases that match TRBD1. Trimming at V came to 4 bases and at J to 8 bases, leaving 11 bases not matched to a gene. The CDR3 has 14 residues. Germline V lookup: CDR1 SGHVS, CDR2 FQNEAQ. CDR3 in amino acids: CASSSARGLYQQYF. DNA for the CDR3: TGTGCCAGCAGCTCAGCCAGGGGGTTGTACCAGCAGTACTTC.

The table lists this clonotype with many counts. The chain has TRBV20-1 and TRBJ1-6; D not certain. The V end lost 0 bases, the J end lost 6 bases, and 3 bases lay between the germline ends. The CDR3 consists of 12 residues. The V gene's germline CDR1 is DFQATT and CDR2 SNEGSKA (reference sequence). CDR3 nucleotide sequence: TGCAGTGCTAGAGACCGTAATTCACCCCTCCACTTT. Protein product: CSARDRNSPLHF.

This clonotype counts as medium-sized (0.01 to 0.1%). The chain has TRBV5-1 and TRBJ2-5, with D uncertain. In germline, CDR1 is SGHRS, CDR2 YFSETQ. V was pared by 0 bases and J by 5 bases, with 8 bases between. CDR3 length equals 13 residues. For the CDR3, the DNA is TGCGCCAGCAGCTTGGACACCCCGGAGACCCAGTACTTC. It encodes CASSLDTPETQYF.

This clonotype was counted at least ten times. V gene TRBV7-9 combines with J gene TRBJ2-7, with 8 bases aligning to TRBD2. V lost 5 bases and J lost 0; bases outside the gene matches: 6. The CDR3 contains 15 residues. Germline V gene lookup returns CDR1 SEHNR and CDR2 FQNEAQ (reference sequence). The CDR3 DNA is TGTGCCAGCAGCGAGCTAGCGGGTTACTCCTACGAGCAGTACTTC. Encoded protein: CASSELAGYSYEQYF.

This clonotype was counted at least ten times. The chain carries TRBV27 and TRBJ1-1; D possibly corresponds to TRBD1 (5 bases). This CDR3 region has 14 residues. From germline, CDR1 is MNHEY and CDR2 SMNVEV (reference sequence). Trimming left V 5 bases short and J 6 bases short, with 16 bases between. CDR3 DNA sequence: TGTGCCAGCAGTCCCCTCGTGGGGACGTCTGAAGCTTTCTTT. This gives the protein CASSPLVGTSEAFF.

This clonotype was picked up many times. The chain is built from TRBV12-3 or TRBV12-4 and TRBJ2-7; no definite D call. V gave up 5 bases and J gave up 6 bases, with 8 bases separating them. This CDR3 region has 11 residues. CDR3 residues: CASSGPAEQYF. In nucleotides, the CDR3 is TGTGCCAGCAGTGGACCCGCCGAGCAGTACTTC.

At least ten counts were recorded for this clonotype. V is TRBV27 and J is TRBJ1-2, with TRBD1 as a possible D gene (6 bases). Per the germline V gene, CDR1 is MNHEY and CDR2 is SMNVEV (reference sequence). The CDR3 totals 10 residues. The CDR3 loop reads CDLVGGGYTF. The CDR3 coding sequence is TGTGACCTTGTAGGGGGTGGCTACACCTTC.

This clonotype was picked up many times. The V and J genes are TRBV23-1 and TRBJ2-3, with a weak D call TRBD1 (6 bases). TRBV23-1 is placed among ORFs of uncertain function. V gave up 7 bases and J gave up 0 bases, with 11 bases separating them. This CDR3 spans 14 amino acids. DNA for the CDR3: TGCGCCAGCATTACAGGGTCGAGCACAGATACGCAGTATTTT. It is translated as CASITGSSTDTQYF.

The chain carries TRBV7-9 and TRBJ2-1, with D maybe TRBD2 (5 bases). The CDR3 is 15 amino acids. With 0 bases removed from V and 6 bases from J, the gap between germline ends came to 12 bases. Germline CDR1 reads SEHNR; CDR2 reads FQNEAQ (reference sequence). CDR3 DNA: TGTGCCAGCAGCTTAGCAGAGGGATACGGCAATGAGCAGTTCTTC. Translated, it gives CASSLAEGYGNEQFF.

This clonotype is medium-sized in the sample. This sequence joins TRBV9 and TRBJ2-1, with 8 nucleotides matching TRBD2. Germline V lookup: CDR1 SGDLS, CDR2 YYNGEE. Trimming removed 0 bases from V and 0 bases from J; junction bases left unmatched: 8. The CDR3 covers 18 residues. The CDR3 DNA is TGTGCCAGCAGCGTAGGGCTAGCGGGCCTTAGCTCCTACAATGAGCAGTTCTTC. It codes for CASSVGLAGLSSYNEQFF. Full variable domain (rest looked up from reference TRBV9 and TRBJ2-1): DSGVTQTPKHLITATGQRVTLRCSPRSGDLSVYWYQQSLDQGLQFLIQYYNGEERAKGNILERFSAQQFPDLHSELNLSSLELGDSALYFCASSVGLAGLSSYNEQFFGPGTRLTVL.

This clonotype was picked up many times. The chain uses TRBV3-1 and TRBJ2-1; 16 nucleotides line up with TRBD2. The junction had 4 bases not matched to a gene; V was cut back by 6 bases and J by 5 bases. Germline V gene sequence: CDR1 LGHDT, CDR2 YNNKEL (reference sequence). CDR3 length: 16 amino acids. CDR3 in amino acids: CASSLGLAGGHNEQFF. The DNA of the CDR3 is TGTGCCAGCAGTTTGGGACTAGCGGGGGGGCACAATGAGCAGTTCTTC.

This clonotype is termed medium-sized. This rearrangement joins TRBV14 to TRBJ2-7, with 9 bases lining up with TRBD2. V was clipped by 3 bases and J by 0 bases; unmatched bases: 3. The germline V gene encodes CDR1 SGHDN and CDR2 FVKESK. CDR3 length equals 15 residues. DNA for the CDR3: TGTGCCAGCAGCCAGGAAGCGGGGGGCTCCTACGAGCAGTACGTC. It specifies CASSQEAGGSYEQYV.

The sample holds many counts of this clonotype. The gene calls are TRBV10-3 and TRBJ2-7, with 9 bases fitting TRBD1. The junction had 6 bases not matched to a gene; V was cut back by 0 bases and J by 3 bases. Germline CDR1 reads ENHRY; CDR2 reads SYGVKD. The CDR3 contains 16 residues. CDR3 sequence: CAISESPGQGNYEQYF. The CDR3 nucleotides are TGTGCCATCAGTGAGTCCCCGGGACAGGGAAACTACGAGCAGTACTTC.

By sample share, this clonotype is medium-sized. The chain has TRBV20-1 and TRBJ2-1; tentatively, D is TRBD2 (5 bases). Trimming took 5 bases from V and 4 from J, leaving 6 bases between them. CDR3 length equals 11 residues. Germline loops: CDR1 DFQATT, CDR2 SNEGSKA (reference sequence). CDR3 sequence: CSAEGYNEQFF. CDR3 sequence (DNA): TGCAGTGCTGAGGGATACAATGAGCAGTTCTTC.

This clonotype was recorded at least ten times. This sequence joins TRBV10-3 and TRBJ1-2; D is undetermined. Deletions cut 4 bases from V and 2 bases from J, with 5 bases between. CDR3 size: 12 residues. Germline CDR1 reads ENHRY; CDR2 reads SYGVKD. CDR3 sequence (DNA): TGTGCCATCAGTGGAGGGAACTATGGCTACACCTTC. Translating it yields CAISGGNYGYTF.